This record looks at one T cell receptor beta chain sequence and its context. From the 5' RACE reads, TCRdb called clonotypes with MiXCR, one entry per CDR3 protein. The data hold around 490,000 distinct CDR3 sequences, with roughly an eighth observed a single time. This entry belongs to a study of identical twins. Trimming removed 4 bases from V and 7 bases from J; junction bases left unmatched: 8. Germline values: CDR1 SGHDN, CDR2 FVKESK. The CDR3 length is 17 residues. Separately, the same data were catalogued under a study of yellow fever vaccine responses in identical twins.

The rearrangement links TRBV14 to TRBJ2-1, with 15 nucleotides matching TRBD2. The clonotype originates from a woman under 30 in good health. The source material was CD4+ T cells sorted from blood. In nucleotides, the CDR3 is TGTGCCAGCAGCCTTAGGACTAGCGGGGGGGCCTTGAATGAGCAGTTCTTC. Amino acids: CASSLRTSGGALNEQFF.